This T cell receptor beta chain derives from a study of cytotoxic CD8 clonotypes in ibrutinib-treated CLL. Study context: The study included roughly 10 relapsed/refractory and 15 treatment-naive patients; about 17 had IGHV unmutated disease.

In regard to this clone: Its cognate antigen is unknown.

Overall study results and limits: Clonality correlated strongly with circulating CD8+ T cells and exceeded age-matched healthy donors at baseline. Ibrutinib response saw clonality rise, and progression saw it return toward baseline.

Here immunoSEQ multiplex PCR was the method, and the copy in TCRdb shows in-frame clones only, minus some. The repertoire has tens of thousands of clones, 70% to 90% of them found once; the top ten carry about 40%. The CDR3 is 14 amino acids. With V trimmed by 7 bases and J by 6 bases, 8 bases remained unmatched. CDR1 and CDR2 (germline): SNHLY, FYNNEI. The rearrangement joins TRBV2 to TRBJ2-2, with 7 bases matching TRBD2. This clonotype was sampled from a human donor with chronic lymphocytic leukemia. This specimen consisted of PBMCs, obtained after 24 months of ibrutinib treatment. CDR3 sequence: CASNGAGRAGELFF. The DNA for the CDR3 is TGTGCCAGCAATGGAGCGGGAAGGGCCGGGGAGCTGTTTTTT.